This T cell receptor (beta chain) was found in a study of T cells in localized non-small cell lung cancer. On this clone itself: Its antigen is currently unknown.

Clones were read by immunoSEQ multiplex PCR, and TCRdb kept only the in-frame ones, dropping some. Here the sample spans some 13,000 clones, 75% to 90% being singletons. General study results and limits: Adjacent uninvolved lung tissue had the highest T cell clonality, exceeding tumor.

The specimen was peripheral blood, collected before any cancer treatment. The TCR comes from a male donor aged 60 or older with stage I squamous cell lung carcinoma.

CDR3 coding DNA: TGTGCCAGCAGCTTAGGGGGCGGGGGCGCGGAATACGAGCAGTACTTC. It encodes CASSLGGGGAEYEQYF. The chain is built from TRBV11-2 and TRBJ2-7; TRBD2 is a possible D gene (7 bases). V lost 1 base and J 4 bases, leaving 17 bases between the germline ends. Germline values: CDR1 SGHAT, CDR2 FQNNGV. CDR3 length: 16 residues.